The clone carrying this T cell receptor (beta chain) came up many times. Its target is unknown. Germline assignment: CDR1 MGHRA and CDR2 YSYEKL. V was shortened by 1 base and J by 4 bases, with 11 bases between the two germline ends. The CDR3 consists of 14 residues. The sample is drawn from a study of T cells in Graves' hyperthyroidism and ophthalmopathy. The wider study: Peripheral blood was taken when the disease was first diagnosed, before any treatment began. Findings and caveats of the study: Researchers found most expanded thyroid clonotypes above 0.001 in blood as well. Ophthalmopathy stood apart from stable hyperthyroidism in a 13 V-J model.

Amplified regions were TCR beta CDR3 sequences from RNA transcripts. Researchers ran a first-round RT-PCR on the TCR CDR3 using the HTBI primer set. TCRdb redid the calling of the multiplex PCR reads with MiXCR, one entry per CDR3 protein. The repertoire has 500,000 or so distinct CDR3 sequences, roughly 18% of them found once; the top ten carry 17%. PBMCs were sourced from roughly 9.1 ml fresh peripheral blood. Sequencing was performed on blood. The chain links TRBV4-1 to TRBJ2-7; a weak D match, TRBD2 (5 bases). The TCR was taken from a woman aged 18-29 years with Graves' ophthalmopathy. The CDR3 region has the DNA TGCGCCAGCAGCCAAGCCGGGAAGGGTTACGAGCAGTACTTC. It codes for CASSQAGKGYEQYF.